The present T cell receptor (beta chain) was sequenced within a study of T-cell memory formation after mild COVID-19. Findings and limits, study-wide: The study detected some responding clones in pre-infection memory, suggesting cross-reactive memory joined. Day 15 to 85 contracting clones showed balanced CD4/CD8; later expanders leaned CD4+.

This clonotype was counted at least ten times. Its antigen is undetermined. The V gene lost 4 bases and the J gene lost 4 bases, with 13 bases spanning the gap. Germline V gives CDR1 SGHTA, CDR2 FQGNSA. The CDR3 is 14 amino acids. Via MiXCR, TCRdb re-called the 5' RACE reads, giving one row per CDR3 protein. The sample shows tens of thousands of distinct CDR3 sequences, over 20% of them seen only once. This TCR came from an adult who had mild COVID-19 (a few samples of this study predate the infection). Cell type and time point are not known. The specimen sequenced was PBMCs or a T cell subset sorted from them (not recorded which). The V call is TRBV7-2, the J call TRBJ2-5; D possibly uses TRBD1 or TRBD2 (5 bases each). CDR3: CASSSWDGIETQYF. The CDR3, as DNA: TGTGCCAGCAGCTCGTGGGACGGGATAGAGACCCAGTACTTC.